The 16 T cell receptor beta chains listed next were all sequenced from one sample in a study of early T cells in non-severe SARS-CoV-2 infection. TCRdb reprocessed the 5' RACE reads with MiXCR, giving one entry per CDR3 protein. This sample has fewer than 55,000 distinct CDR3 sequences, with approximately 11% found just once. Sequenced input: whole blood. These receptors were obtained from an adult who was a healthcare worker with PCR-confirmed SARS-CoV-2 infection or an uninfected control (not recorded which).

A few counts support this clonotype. CDR3 nucleotides: TGTGCCAGCAGTTTAGTGGGTAGCAATCAGCCCCAGCATTTT. Protein sequence: CASSLVGSNQPQHF. The rearrangement uses TRBV28 and TRBJ1-5; D gene uncertain. V dropped 2 bases and J dropped 0 bases, with 5 bases sitting between them. CDR3 length: 14 amino acids. Germline V gene data show CDR1 as MDHEN and CDR2 as SYDVKM.

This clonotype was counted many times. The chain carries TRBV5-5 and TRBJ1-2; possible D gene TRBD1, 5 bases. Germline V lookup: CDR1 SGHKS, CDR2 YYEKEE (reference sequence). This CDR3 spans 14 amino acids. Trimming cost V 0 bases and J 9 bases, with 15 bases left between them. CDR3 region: CASSLVGREGSYTF. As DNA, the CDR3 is TGTGCCAGCAGCTTGGTCGGCAGGGAGGGAAGCTACACCTTC.

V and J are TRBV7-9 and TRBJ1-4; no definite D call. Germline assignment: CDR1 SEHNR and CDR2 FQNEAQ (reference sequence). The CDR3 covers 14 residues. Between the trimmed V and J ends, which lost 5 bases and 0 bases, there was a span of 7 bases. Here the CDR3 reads CASSGRATNEKLFF. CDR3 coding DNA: TGTGCCAGCAGCGGGCGGGCAACTAATGAAAAACTGTTTTTT.

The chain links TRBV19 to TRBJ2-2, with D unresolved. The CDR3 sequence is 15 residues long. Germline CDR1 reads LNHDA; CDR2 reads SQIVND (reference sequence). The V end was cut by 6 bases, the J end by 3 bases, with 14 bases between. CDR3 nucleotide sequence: TGTGCCAGTAGGGTCCTAGAGGCGTACACCGGGGAGCTGTTTTTT. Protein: CASRVLEAYTGELFF.

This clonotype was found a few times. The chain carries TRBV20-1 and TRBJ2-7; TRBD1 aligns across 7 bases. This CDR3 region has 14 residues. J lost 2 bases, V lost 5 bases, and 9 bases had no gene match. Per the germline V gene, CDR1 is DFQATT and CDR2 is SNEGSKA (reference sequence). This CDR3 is CSASPDRDPYEQYF. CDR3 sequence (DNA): TGCAGTGCTTCTCCTGACAGGGACCCCTACGAGCAGTACTTC.

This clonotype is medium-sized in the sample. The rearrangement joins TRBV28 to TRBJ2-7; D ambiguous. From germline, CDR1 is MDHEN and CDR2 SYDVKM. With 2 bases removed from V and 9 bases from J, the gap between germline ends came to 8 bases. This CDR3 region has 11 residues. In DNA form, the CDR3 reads TGTGCCAGCAGTTTAGGAGTTTGGCAGTACTTC. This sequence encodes CASSLGVWQYF.

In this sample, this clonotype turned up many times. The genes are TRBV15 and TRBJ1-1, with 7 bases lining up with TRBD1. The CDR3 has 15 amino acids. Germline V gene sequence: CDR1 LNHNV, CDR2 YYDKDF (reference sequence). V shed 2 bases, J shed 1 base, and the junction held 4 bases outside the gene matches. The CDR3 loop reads CATSRRDSSNTEAFF. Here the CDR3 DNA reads TGTGCCACCAGCAGAAGGGACAGCTCGAACACTGAAGCTTTCTTT. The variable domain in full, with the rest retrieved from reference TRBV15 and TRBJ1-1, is DAMVIQNPRYQVTQFGKPVTLSCSQTLNHNVMYWYQQKSSQAPKLLFHYYDKDFNNEADTPDNFQSRRPNTSFCFLDIRSPGLGDTAMYLCATSRRDSSNTEAFFGQGTRLTVV.

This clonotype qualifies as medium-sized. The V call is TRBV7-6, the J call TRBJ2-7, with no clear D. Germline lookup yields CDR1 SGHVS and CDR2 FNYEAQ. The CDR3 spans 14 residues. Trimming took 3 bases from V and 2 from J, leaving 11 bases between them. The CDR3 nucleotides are TGTGCCAGCAGCTTGTCCACAACCACCTACGAGCAGTACTTC. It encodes CASSLSTTTYEQYF. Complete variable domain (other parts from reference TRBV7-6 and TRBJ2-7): GAGVSQSPRYKVTKRGQDVALRCDPISGHVSLYWYRQALGQGPEFLTYFNYEAQQDKSGLPNDRFSAERPEGSISTLTIQRTEQRDSAMYRCASSLSTTTYEQYFGPGTRLTVT.

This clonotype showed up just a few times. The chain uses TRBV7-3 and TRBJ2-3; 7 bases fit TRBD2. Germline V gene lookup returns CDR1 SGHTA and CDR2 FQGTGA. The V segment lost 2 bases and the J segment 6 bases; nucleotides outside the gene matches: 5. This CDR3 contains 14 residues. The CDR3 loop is CASSLGGGADTQYF. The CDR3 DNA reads TGTGCCAGCAGCTTAGGGGGAGGGGCGGATACGCAGTATTTT. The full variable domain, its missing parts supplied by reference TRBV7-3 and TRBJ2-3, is GAGVSQTPSNKVTEKGKYVELRCDPISGHTALYWYRQSLGQGPEFLIYFQGTGAADDSGLPNDRFFAVRPEGSVSTLKIQRTERGDSAVYLCASSLGGGADTQYFGPGTRLTVL.

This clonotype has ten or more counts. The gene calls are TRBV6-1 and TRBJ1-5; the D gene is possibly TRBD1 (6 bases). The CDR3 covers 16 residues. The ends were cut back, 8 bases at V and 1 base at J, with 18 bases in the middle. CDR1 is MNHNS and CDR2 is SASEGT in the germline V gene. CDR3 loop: CASDSTWTASNQPQHF. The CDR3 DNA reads TGTGCCAGCGACTCGACCTGGACAGCCAGCAATCAGCCCCAGCATTTT.

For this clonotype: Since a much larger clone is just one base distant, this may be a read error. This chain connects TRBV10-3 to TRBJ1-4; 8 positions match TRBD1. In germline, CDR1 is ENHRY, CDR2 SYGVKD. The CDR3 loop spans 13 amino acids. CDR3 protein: CAIMDRANENLFF. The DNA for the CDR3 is TGTGCCATCATGGACAGGGCTAATGAAAATCTGTTTTTT.

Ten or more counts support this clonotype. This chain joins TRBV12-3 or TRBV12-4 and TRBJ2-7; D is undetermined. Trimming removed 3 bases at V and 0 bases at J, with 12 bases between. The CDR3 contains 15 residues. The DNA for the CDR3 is TGTGCCAGCAGTTTGGCTCGGAGTAGCTCCTACGAGCAGTACTTC. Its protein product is CASSLARSSSYEQYF.

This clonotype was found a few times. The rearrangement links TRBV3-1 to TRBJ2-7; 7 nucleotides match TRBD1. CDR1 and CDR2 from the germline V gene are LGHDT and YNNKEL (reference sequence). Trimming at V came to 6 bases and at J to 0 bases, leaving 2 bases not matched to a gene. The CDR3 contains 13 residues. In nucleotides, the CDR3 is TGTGCCAGCAGACAGGGGCTCTCCTACGAGCAGTACTTC. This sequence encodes CASRQGLSYEQYF.

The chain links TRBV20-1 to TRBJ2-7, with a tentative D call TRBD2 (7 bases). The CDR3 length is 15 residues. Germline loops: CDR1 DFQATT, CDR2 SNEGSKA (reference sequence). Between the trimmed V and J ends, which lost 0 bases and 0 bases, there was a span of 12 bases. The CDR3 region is CSARDWGGSSYEQYF. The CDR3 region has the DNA TGCAGTGCTAGAGATTGGGGGGGCTCCTCCTACGAGCAGTACTTC.

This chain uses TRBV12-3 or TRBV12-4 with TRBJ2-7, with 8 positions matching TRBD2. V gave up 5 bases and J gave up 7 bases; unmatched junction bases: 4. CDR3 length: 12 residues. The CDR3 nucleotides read TGTGCCAGCAGTCTTCCTAGCGGGGAGCAGTACTTC. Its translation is CASSLPSGEQYF.

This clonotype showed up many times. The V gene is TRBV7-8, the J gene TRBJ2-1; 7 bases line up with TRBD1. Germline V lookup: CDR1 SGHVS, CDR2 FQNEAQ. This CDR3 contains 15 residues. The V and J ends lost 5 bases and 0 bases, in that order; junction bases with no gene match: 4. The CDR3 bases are TGTGCCAGCAGCATGACAGGGAGCTCCTACAATGAGCAGTTCTTC. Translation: CASSMTGSSYNEQFF.